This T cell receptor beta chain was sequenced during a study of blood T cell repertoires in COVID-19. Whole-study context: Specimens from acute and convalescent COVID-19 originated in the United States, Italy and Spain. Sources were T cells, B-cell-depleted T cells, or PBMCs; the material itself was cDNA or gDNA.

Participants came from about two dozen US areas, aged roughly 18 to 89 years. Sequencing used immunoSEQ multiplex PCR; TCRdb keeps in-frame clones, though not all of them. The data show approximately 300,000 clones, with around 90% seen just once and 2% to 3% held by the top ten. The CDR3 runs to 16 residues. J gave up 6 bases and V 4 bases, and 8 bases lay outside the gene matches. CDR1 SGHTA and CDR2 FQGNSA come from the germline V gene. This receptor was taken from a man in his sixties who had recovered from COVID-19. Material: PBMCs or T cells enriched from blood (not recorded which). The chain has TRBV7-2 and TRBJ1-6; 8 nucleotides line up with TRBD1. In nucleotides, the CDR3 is TGTGCCAGCAGCTCCCGGGACAGGAGTTTTAATTCACCCCTCCACTTT. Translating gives CASSSRDRSFNSPLHF.